Included here is one TCR beta chain sequence, with context. The antigen is not known. The source of the sample is a study of cytomegalovirus exposure and HLA in healthy donors. Turning to the study itself: Unique TCRs from HLA-typed donors, 80 million to 100 million of them, were held in an early data release.

The PCR used 60 Vbeta and 13 Jbeta primers. The repertoire was sequenced with immunoSEQ multiplex PCR; TCRdb's copy has only in-frame clones and lacks some. This table holds 140,000 or so clones, 82% found once. Study-wide results and limits: An analysis was carried out later, and it reportedly showed fewer N-insertions in an Asian-associated ancestry cluster than the approximately 680-donor mean. With high specificity and sensitivity, the classifier reportedly diagnosed cytomegalovirus status. Later on, an analysis showed TCR association rates differing by HLA locus, with DRB1 the most and HLA-C the fewest.

The ends were cut back, 0 bases at V and 4 bases at J, with 12 bases in the middle. The CDR3 has 15 amino acids. Germline V lookup: CDR1 KGHSH, CDR2 LQKENI. The material sequenced was PBMCs. The chain joins TRBV18 to TRBJ1-2; D is perhaps TRBD1 (5 bases). The sequence was obtained from a woman aged 55-75 years in good health and CMV-seropositive. The CDR3 protein is CASSPPGGAVYGYTF. The CDR3 DNA follows: TGTGCCAGCTCACCACCGGGTGGGGCGGTCTATGGCTACACCTTC.